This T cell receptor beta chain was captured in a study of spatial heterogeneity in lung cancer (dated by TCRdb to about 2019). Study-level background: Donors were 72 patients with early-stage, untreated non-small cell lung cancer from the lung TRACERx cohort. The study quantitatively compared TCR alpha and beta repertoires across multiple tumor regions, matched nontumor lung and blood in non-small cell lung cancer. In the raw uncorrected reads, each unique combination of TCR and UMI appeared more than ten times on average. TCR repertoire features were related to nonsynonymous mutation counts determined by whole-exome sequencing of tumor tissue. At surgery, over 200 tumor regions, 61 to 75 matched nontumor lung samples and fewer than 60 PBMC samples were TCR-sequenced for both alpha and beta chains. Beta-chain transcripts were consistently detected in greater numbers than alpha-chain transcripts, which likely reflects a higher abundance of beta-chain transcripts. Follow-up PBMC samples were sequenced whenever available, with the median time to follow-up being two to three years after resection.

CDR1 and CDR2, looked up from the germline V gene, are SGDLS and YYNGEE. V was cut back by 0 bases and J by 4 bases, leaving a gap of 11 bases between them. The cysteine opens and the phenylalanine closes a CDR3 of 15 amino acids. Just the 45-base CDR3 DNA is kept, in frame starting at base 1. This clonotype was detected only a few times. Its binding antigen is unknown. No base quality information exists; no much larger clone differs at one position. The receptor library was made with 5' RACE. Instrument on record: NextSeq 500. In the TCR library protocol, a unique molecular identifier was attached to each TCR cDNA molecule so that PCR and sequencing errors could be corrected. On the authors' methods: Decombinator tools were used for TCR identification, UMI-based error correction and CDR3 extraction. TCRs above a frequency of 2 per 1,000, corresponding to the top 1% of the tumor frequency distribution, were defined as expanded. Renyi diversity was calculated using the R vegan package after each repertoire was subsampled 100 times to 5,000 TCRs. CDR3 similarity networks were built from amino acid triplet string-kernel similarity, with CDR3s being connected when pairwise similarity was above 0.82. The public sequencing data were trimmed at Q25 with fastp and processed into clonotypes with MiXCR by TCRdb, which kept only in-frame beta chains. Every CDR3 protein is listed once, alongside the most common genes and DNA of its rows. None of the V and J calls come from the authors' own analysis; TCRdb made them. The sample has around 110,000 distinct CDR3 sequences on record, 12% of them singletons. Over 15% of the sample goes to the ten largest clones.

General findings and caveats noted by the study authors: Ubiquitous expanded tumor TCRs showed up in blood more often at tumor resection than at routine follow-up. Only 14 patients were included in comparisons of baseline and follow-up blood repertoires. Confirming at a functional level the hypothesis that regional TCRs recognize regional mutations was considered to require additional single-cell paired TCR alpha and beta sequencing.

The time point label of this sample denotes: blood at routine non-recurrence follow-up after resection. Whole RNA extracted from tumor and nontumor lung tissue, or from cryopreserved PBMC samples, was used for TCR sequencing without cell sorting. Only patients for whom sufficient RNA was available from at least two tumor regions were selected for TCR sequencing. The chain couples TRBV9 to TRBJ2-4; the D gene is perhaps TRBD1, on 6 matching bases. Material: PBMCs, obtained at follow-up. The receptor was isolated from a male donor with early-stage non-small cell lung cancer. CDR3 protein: CASSVGRGGKNIQYF. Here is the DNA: TGTGCCAGCAGCGTAGGGAGAGGGGGTAAAAACATTCAGTACTTC.